This is a list of T cell receptor beta chains from one sample in a study of long-term antiretroviral therapy in people with HIV. Repertoires were generated with immunoSEQ multiplex PCR, while TCRdb's copy carries only in-frame clones and drops some. Among under 20,000 clones, 80% were seen once, and the ten largest hold roughly 4.7%. The sequencing used unsorted PBMCs, collected 0.1 years before starting antiretroviral therapy. Every receptor here comes from a man aged 18 to 30 with HIV. The CDR3 runs from the conserved cysteine through the conserved F or W. The D gene is left open where the match is weak. Size is stated for part of the rows, as once, few or many counts, or as a class when the clone is expanded.

clone size: .; J gene: TRBJ2-5; V gene: TRBV7-7; D gene: .; CDR3 protein: CASSLDGGLSVQYF; CDR3 DNA: TGTGCCAGCAGCTTAGATGGGGGACTTTCAGTACAGTACTTC
clone size: .; J gene: TRBJ2-3; V gene: TRBV11-2; D gene: TRBD2; CDR3 protein: CASSMTSGRVADTQYF; CDR3 DNA: TGTGCCAGCAGCATGACTAGCGGGAGAGTCGCAGATACGCAGTATTTT
clone size: .; J gene: TRBJ1-1; V gene: TRBV7-9; D gene: .; CDR3 protein: CASSDIGGGVGTEAFF; CDR3 DNA: TGTGCCAGCAGCGATATAGGCGGTGGGGTAGGGACTGAAGCTTTCTTT
clone size: .; J gene: TRBJ2-7; V gene: TRBV27; D gene: .; CDR3 protein: CASSRGVQVYEQYF; CDR3 DNA: TGTGCCAGCAGTAGAGGGGTCCAGGTCTACGAGCAGTACTTC
clone size: .; J gene: TRBJ1-3; V gene: TRBV28; D gene: .; CDR3 protein: CASSDTGTRGANTIYF; CDR3 DNA: TGTGCCAGCAGTGACACCGGGACAAGGGGCGCAAACACCATATATTTT
clone size: .; J gene: TRBJ1-2; V gene: TRBV28; D gene: .; CDR3 protein: CASSGLDSHSYGYTF; CDR3 DNA: TGTGCCAGCAGCGGACTGGACAGCCACTCCTATGGCTACACCTTC
clone size: .; J gene: TRBJ2-2; V gene: TRBV9; D gene: .; CDR3 protein: CASSPPGRSNTGELFF; CDR3 DNA: TGTGCCAGCAGCCCTCCCGGGAGATCGAACACCGGGGAGCTGTTTTTT
clone size: .; J gene: TRBJ2-2; V gene: TRBV6-4; D gene: TRBD2; CDR3 protein: CASSELAGTGELFF; CDR3 DNA: TGTGCCAGCAGTGAACTAGCGGGCACCGGGGAGCTGTTTTTT
clone size: .; J gene: TRBJ1-1; V gene: TRBV27; D gene: .; CDR3 protein: CASSARDGEAFF; CDR3 DNA: TGTGCCAGCAGTGCCCGGGACGGGGAAGCTTTCTTT
clone size: few; J gene: TRBJ1-6; V gene: TRBV7-9; D gene: .; CDR3 protein: CASSYQGNRGSPLHF; CDR3 DNA: TGTGCCAGCAGTTATCAGGGTAACCGGGGTTCACCCCTCCACTTT
clone size: .; J gene: TRBJ1-6; V gene: TRBV9; D gene: .; CDR3 protein: CASSTGGDSPLHF; CDR3 DNA: TGTGCCAGCAGCACGGGGGGGGATTCACCCCTCCACTTT
clone size: .; J gene: TRBJ1-2; V gene: TRBV5-4; D gene: .; CDR3 protein: CASGQGNYGYTF; CDR3 DNA: TGTGCCAGCGGGCAGGGTAACTATGGCTACACCTTC
clone size: .; J gene: TRBJ1-1; V gene: TRBV18; D gene: .; CDR3 protein: CASSREQGNTEAFF; CDR3 DNA: TGTGCCAGCTCACGCGAACAGGGGAACACTGAAGCTTTCTTT
clone size: .; J gene: TRBJ2-5; V gene: TRBV18; D gene: .; CDR3 protein: CASSPFDSPEETQYF; CDR3 DNA: TGTGCCAGCTCACCATTCGACAGCCCAGAAGAGACCCAGTACTTC
clone size: .; J gene: TRBJ2-1; V gene: TRBV9; D gene: .; CDR3 protein: CASSVGSALEQFF; CDR3 DNA: TGTGCCAGCAGCGTAGGTTCCGCCCTTGAGCAGTTCTTC
clone size: .; J gene: TRBJ2-1; V gene: TRBV2; D gene: TRBD2; CDR3 protein: CASSLTSGGYNEQFF; CDR3 DNA: TGTGCCAGCAGTCTGACTAGCGGGGGCTACAATGAGCAGTTCTTC
clone size: .; J gene: TRBJ2-3; V gene: TRBV30; D gene: .; CDR3 protein: CAWSSSFYTDTQYF; CDR3 DNA: TGTGCCTGGAGTTCTAGCTTTTACACAGATACGCAGTATTTT
clone size: few; J gene: TRBJ2-1; V gene: TRBV4-3; D gene: .; CDR3 protein: CASSQDRGAGEQFF; CDR3 DNA: TGCGCCAGCAGCCAAGATAGGGGGGCTGGGGAGCAGTTCTTC
clone size: .; J gene: TRBJ1-2; V gene: TRBV28; D gene: .; CDR3 protein: CASRPTGKSGYTF; CDR3 DNA: TGTGCCAGCAGACCGACGGGAAAGTCGGGCTACACCTTC
clone size: once; J gene: TRBJ2-1; V gene: TRBV27; D gene: .; CDR3 protein: CASSLYPSSPYNEQFF; CDR3 DNA: TGTGCCAGCAGTTTATATCCCTCATCCCCCTACAATGAGCAGTTCTTC
clone size: .; J gene: TRBJ1-1; V gene: TRBV6-7; D gene: .; CDR3 protein: CASTQCPIMNTEAFF; CDR3 DNA: TGTGCCAGCACTCAATGCCCCATCATGAACACTGAAGCTTTCTTT
clone size: .; J gene: TRBJ1-1; V gene: TRBV27; D gene: .; CDR3 protein: CASSWDGNTEAFF; CDR3 DNA: TGTGCCAGCAGTTGGGACGGGAACACTGAAGCTTTCTTT
clone size: .; J gene: TRBJ1-2; V gene: TRBV29-1; D gene: .; CDR3 protein: CSVAAGSILRGGYTF; CDR3 DNA: TGCAGCGTTGCTGCAGGTTCGATTCTCCGTGGAGGCTACACCTTC
clone size: few; J gene: TRBJ2-7; V gene: TRBV5-4; D gene: TRBD2; CDR3 protein: CASSPRTSPYEQYF; CDR3 DNA: TGTGCCAGCAGCCCGCGGACTAGCCCCTACGAGCAGTACTTC
clone size: medium-sized; J gene: TRBJ1-6; V gene: TRBV21-1; D gene: .; CDR3 protein: CARRDRGNSPLHF; CDR3 DNA: TGTGCCAGGAGGGACAGGGGGAATTCACCCCTCCACTTT
clone size: once; J gene: TRBJ2-3; V gene: TRBV11-2; D gene: TRBD2; CDR3 protein: CASSPSSGLSTDTQYF; CDR3 DNA: TGTGCCAGCAGTCCGTCTAGCGGGCTAAGCACAGATACGCAGTATTTT
clone size: .; J gene: TRBJ1-2; V gene: TRBV6-4; D gene: .; CDR3 protein: CASRERQIPANYGYTF; CDR3 DNA: TGTGCCAGCAGGGAGAGACAGATCCCAGCTAACTATGGCTACACCTTC
clone size: .; J gene: TRBJ2-7; V gene: TRBV9; D gene: TRBD1; CDR3 protein: CASSRRQGAYYEQYF; CDR3 DNA: TGTGCCAGCAGCAGACGACAGGGGGCTTATTACGAGCAGTACTTC
clone size: .; J gene: TRBJ2-1; V gene: TRBV15; D gene: .; CDR3 protein: CATSSRLVVSSYNEQFF; CDR3 DNA: TGTGCCACCAGCAGTCGCCTGGTCGTTAGCTCCTACAATGAGCAGTTCTTC
clone size: .; J gene: TRBJ2-7; V gene: TRBV30; D gene: .; CDR3 protein: CAWSNIDGYEQYF; CDR3 DNA: TGTGCCTGGAGTAATATTGACGGCTACGAGCAGTACTTC
clone size: .; J gene: TRBJ2-4; V gene: TRBV2; D gene: TRBD2; CDR3 protein: CASSLGLAAHNNIQYF; CDR3 DNA: TGTGCCAGCAGCCTCGGACTAGCGGCCCACAATAACATTCAGTACTTC
clone size: .; J gene: TRBJ2-1; V gene: TRBV4-2; D gene: TRBD2; CDR3 protein: CASSPMVYGGSSYNEQFF; CDR3 DNA: TGTGCCAGCAGCCCGATGGTCTACGGGGGGAGCTCCTACAATGAGCAGTTCTTC
clone size: .; J gene: TRBJ2-7; V gene: TRBV19; D gene: .; CDR3 protein: CASSIQDTTYEQYF; CDR3 DNA: TGTGCCAGTAGTATCCAGGACACCACCTACGAGCAGTACTTC
clone size: .; J gene: TRBJ2-1; V gene: TRBV7-9; D gene: TRBD2; CDR3 protein: CASSLLLADNNEQFF; CDR3 DNA: TGTGCCAGCAGCTTATTACTAGCGGATAACAATGAGCAGTTCTTC
clone size: .; J gene: TRBJ2-3; V gene: TRBV4-3; D gene: TRBD2; CDR3 protein: CASSQDLGTSPPDTQYF; CDR3 DNA: TGCGCCAGCAGCCAAGATCTGGGGACTAGCCCCCCAGATACGCAGTATTTT
clone size: .; J gene: TRBJ2-1; V gene: TRBV4-3; D gene: .; CDR3 protein: CASSQDNGGGEQFF; CDR3 DNA: TGCGCCAGCAGCCAAGATAACGGCGGTGGTGAGCAGTTCTTC
clone size: .; J gene: TRBJ2-3; V gene: TRBV7-3; D gene: .; CDR3 protein: CASSLTGGPDTQYF; CDR3 DNA: TGTGCCAGCAGCTTAACTGGAGGCCCAGATACGCAGTATTTT
clone size: once; J gene: TRBJ1-3; V gene: TRBV4-2; D gene: TRBD1; CDR3 protein: CASSLGQDSGNTIYF; CDR3 DNA: TGTGCCAGCAGCCTTGGACAGGACTCTGGAAACACCATATATTTT
clone size: few; J gene: TRBJ2-1; V gene: TRBV5-1; D gene: TRBD2; CDR3 protein: CASRTSGRGNEQFF; CDR3 DNA: TGCGCCAGCAGAACCAGCGGGAGAGGCAATGAGCAGTTCTTC
clone size: .; J gene: TRBJ2-7; V gene: TRBV15; D gene: .; CDR3 protein: CATSRVGTSYEQYF; CDR3 DNA: TGTGCCACCAGCAGAGTAGGGACATCGTACGAGCAGTACTTC
clone size: .; J gene: TRBJ2-4; V gene: TRBV27; D gene: .; CDR3 protein: CASSTFGGQVNIQYF; CDR3 DNA: TGTGCCAGCAGTACCTTCGGGGGCCAGGTAAACATTCAGTACTTC
clone size: once; J gene: TRBJ2-4; V gene: TRBV4-1; D gene: TRBD1; CDR3 protein: CASSPSDRAAKNIQYF; CDR3 DNA: TGCGCCAGCAGCCCCTCCGACAGGGCGGCCAAAAACATTCAGTACTTC
clone size: .; J gene: TRBJ1-1; V gene: TRBV6-5; D gene: TRBD1; CDR3 protein: CASSALQGGTEAFF; CDR3 DNA: TGTGCCAGCAGTGCCCTACAGGGGGGCACTGAAGCTTTCTTT
clone size: once; J gene: TRBJ2-1; V gene: TRBV27; D gene: TRBD2; CDR3 protein: CASSLGGGFNEQFF; CDR3 DNA: TGTGCCAGCAGTTTAGGGGGGGGATTCAATGAGCAGTTCTTC
clone size: .; J gene: TRBJ2-5; V gene: TRBV30; D gene: .; CDR3 protein: CAWVGQFETQYF; CDR3 DNA: TGTGCCTGGGTTGGACAGTTCGAGACCCAGTACTTC
clone size: once; J gene: TRBJ2-3; V gene: TRBV4-3; D gene: .; CDR3 protein: CASSRGFSDTQYF; CDR3 DNA: TGCGCCAGCAGCCGTGGTTTCTCAGATACGCAGTATTTT
clone size: .; J gene: TRBJ2-1; V gene: TRBV15; D gene: TRBD2; CDR3 protein: CATSLETGLAGGNEQFF; CDR3 DNA: TGTGCCACCAGCCTTGAAACCGGACTAGCGGGAGGAAATGAGCAGTTCTTC
clone size: .; J gene: TRBJ1-2; V gene: TRBV2; D gene: .; CDR3 protein: CASTTAGWPYGYTF; CDR3 DNA: TGTGCCAGCACCACGGCCGGGTGGCCTTATGGCTACACCTTC
clone size: few; J gene: TRBJ2-7; V gene: TRBV15; D gene: .; CDR3 protein: CATSRGWRRGSYEQYF; CDR3 DNA: TGTGCCACCAGCAGAGGTTGGCGGCGGGGCTCCTACGAGCAGTACTTC
clone size: .; J gene: TRBJ2-3; V gene: TRBV4-1; D gene: .; CDR3 protein: CASSGGNTQYF; CDR3 DNA: TGCGCCAGCAGCGGGGGAAATACGCAGTATTTT
clone size: .; J gene: TRBJ2-4; V gene: TRBV4-1; D gene: .; CDR3 protein: CASLGGMALRSGENIQYF; CDR3 DNA: TGCGCCAGCCTTGGGGGGATGGCGCTTCGGTCCGGGGAAAACATTCAGTACTTC
clone size: .; J gene: TRBJ2-5; V gene: TRBV28; D gene: TRBD1; CDR3 protein: CASSGGQGGRETQYF; CDR3 DNA: TGTGCCAGCAGTGGAGGACAGGGAGGTCGGGAGACCCAGTACTTC
clone size: .; J gene: TRBJ2-7; V gene: TRBV19; D gene: TRBD2; CDR3 protein: CASSIGYGREQYF; CDR3 DNA: TGTGCCAGTAGTATCGGTTACGGGAGGGAGCAGTACTTC
clone size: .; J gene: TRBJ1-3; V gene: TRBV6-1; D gene: .; CDR3 protein: CASREPGRGPDTIYF; CDR3 DNA: TGTGCCAGCAGGGAACCGGGCCGCGGCCCGGACACCATATATTTT
clone size: once; J gene: TRBJ1-4; V gene: TRBV5-5; D gene: .; CDR3 protein: CASSSSPTATNEKLFF; CDR3 DNA: TGTGCCAGCAGCTCCTCGCCGACAGCAACTAATGAAAAACTGTTTTTT
clone size: .; J gene: TRBJ2-7; V gene: TRBV27; D gene: TRBD1; CDR3 protein: CASSLSQGALEQYF; CDR3 DNA: TGTGCCAGCAGTTTATCGCAGGGGGCACTGGAGCAGTACTTC
clone size: .; J gene: TRBJ2-7; V gene: TRBV28; D gene: .; CDR3 protein: CASSIYGTIKSYEQYF; CDR3 DNA: TGTGCCAGCAGCATTTATGGGACCATTAAGTCCTACGAGCAGTACTTC
clone size: .; J gene: TRBJ2-1; V gene: TRBV5-1; D gene: .; CDR3 protein: CASSLAAVPYNEQFF; CDR3 DNA: TGCGCCAGCAGCTTGGCGGCGGTACCGTACAATGAGCAGTTCTTC
clone size: .; J gene: TRBJ2-1; V gene: TRBV14; D gene: TRBD1; CDR3 protein: CASSQAGTGSNRNEQFF; CDR3 DNA: TGTGCCAGCAGCCAAGCCGGGACAGGGAGTAATAGGAATGAGCAGTTCTTC
clone size: .; J gene: TRBJ1-1; V gene: TRBV30; D gene: .; CDR3 protein: CAWRDPSLGEAFF; CDR3 DNA: TGTGCCTGGAGAGATCCATCCTTAGGGGAAGCTTTCTTT